The 29 T cell receptor beta chains given below trace back to one sample, sequenced in a study of a mutant IDH1 vaccine in newly diagnosed glioma. Time point in this sample: week 5, during vaccination. Mutant IDH1 20-mer peptide, at 300 ug, made up each vaccine dose, with topical imiquimod. Their specific antigens are unknown. Method: immunoSEQ multiplex PCR; TCRdb's copy keeps in-frame clones and lacks some. The data show 45,000 to 60,000 clones, around 80% seen once. Sequencing was performed on PBMCs, taken from a glioma patient whose treatment included an IDH1 peptide vaccine. These receptors were taken from a man aged 45-60 years with glioma.

The gene calls are TRBV4-2 and TRBJ1-2; 7 nucleotides align to TRBD1. The junction had 19 bases not matched to a gene; V was cut back by 0 bases and J by 0 bases. Germline CDR1 and CDR2: LGHNA and YNFKEQ. The CDR3 is made up of 21 amino acids. The CDR3 region is CASSQDLTFRYRGGTNYGYTF. The CDR3 region has the DNA TGTGCCAGCAGCCAAGATCTGACCTTCCGGTACAGGGGAGGGACTAACTATGGCTACACCTTC.

This clone is deemed medium-sized. The chain's CDR3 is CASITIIGVGNTIYF. CDR3 in DNA: TGCGCCAGCATAACCATAATCGGGGTTGGAAACACCATATATTTT. This rearrangement joins TRBV10-1 to TRBJ1-3; D gene ambiguous. V was shortened by 7 bases and J by 3 bases, with 16 bases between the two germline ends. This CDR3 comprises 15 residues. Germline V gives CDR1 WNHNN, CDR2 SYGVQD (reference sequence).

The chain carries TRBV6-1 and TRBJ1-1, with D perhaps TRBD1 (6 bases). The V gene's germline CDR1 is MNHNS and CDR2 SASEGT. CDR3 length equals 15 residues. The V and J ends lost 3 bases and 6 bases respectively, with 17 bases between them. The CDR3 bases are TGTGCCAGCAGTGAGGTGACAGGAAAGGGACCTGAAGCTTTCTTT. Encoded protein: CASSEVTGKGPEAFF.

Comments on this clone: The same CDR3 also results from other DNA sequences found in this sample. The rearrangement joins TRBV6-5 to TRBJ2-7; 9 bases are shared with TRBD1. V trimming: 2 bases; J trimming: 3 bases; junction bases outside the gene matches: 5. Germline CDR1 reads MNHEY; CDR2 reads SVGAGI. The CDR3 length is 15 residues. The CDR3 DNA reads as TGTGCCAGCAGTTACGATCCGGGACAGGGCTACGAGCAGTACTTC. It encodes CASSYDPGQGYEQYF.

The rearrangement joins TRBV11-2 to TRBJ2-1; D possibly matches TRBD1 or TRBD2 (6 bases each). Germline V gene data show CDR1 as SGHAT and CDR2 as FQNNGV. Trimming stripped 4 bases from V and 4 bases from J, with 17 bases between. The CDR3 is 16 residues long. This CDR3 reads CASSWGVGGQYNEQFF. DNA of the CDR3: TGTGCCAGCAGCTGGGGAGTTGGGGGGCAGTACAATGAGCAGTTCTTC.

The V gene is TRBV2, the J gene TRBJ2-6, with D perhaps matching TRBD1 or TRBD2 (5 bases each). Trimming took 6 bases from V and 1 from J, leaving 19 bases between them. CDR1 and CDR2 from the germline V gene are SNHLY and FYNNEI. This CDR3 contains 18 residues. CDR3 sequence: CASSQKGTMGSGANVLTF. CDR3 bases: TGTGCCAGCAGCCAAAAAGGGACCATGGGATCTGGGGCCAACGTCCTGACTTTC.

V usage is TRBV19 and J usage is TRBJ2-7; D is undetermined. V was cut by 5 bases and J by 2 bases, with 13 bases left in between. The CDR3 consists of 14 residues. In germline, CDR1 is LNHDA, CDR2 SQIVND (reference sequence). The chain's CDR3 is CASSDNRQTYEQYF. The CDR3 region has the DNA TGTGCCAGTAGTGATAACCGGCAAACCTACGAGCAGTACTTC.

The gene calls are TRBV27 and TRBJ1-5; TRBD1 is a possible D gene (6 bases). The germline V gene encodes CDR1 MNHEY and CDR2 SMNVEV (reference sequence). V dropped 2 bases and J dropped 1 base, with 9 bases sitting between them. The CDR3 has 15 residues. The CDR3 spells CASSLVGASNQPQHF. The CDR3 DNA reads TGTGCCAGCAGTTTAGTGGGGGCCAGCAATCAGCCCCAGCATTTT.

The chain joins TRBV5-6 to TRBJ1-2; 8 bases are shared with TRBD1. CDR3 length equals 15 residues. From germline, CDR1 is SGHDT and CDR2 YYEEEE. V shed 2 bases and J 3 bases; nucleotides not matched to a gene: 6. The CDR3 loop reads CASSLPGGEDYGYTF. CDR3 in DNA: TGTGCCAGCAGCTTACCAGGGGGCGAGGACTATGGCTACACCTTC.

The chain is built from TRBV5-1 and TRBJ1-2; 7 bases agree with TRBD1. Germline lookup yields CDR1 SGHRS and CDR2 YFSETQ. This CDR3 is 16 amino acids long. V was clipped by 2 bases and J by 0 bases; unmatched bases: 7. The CDR3 protein is CASSFNRGRANYGYTF. CDR3 DNA sequence: TGCGCCAGCAGCTTCAACAGGGGTAGGGCTAACTATGGCTACACCTTC.

This clone was recorded only once. The rearrangement uses TRBV4-2 and TRBJ1-5, with D unclear. Germline V CDR1 and CDR2: LGHNA, YNFKEQ. The CDR3 has 17 amino acids. Trimming stripped 0 bases from V and 1 base from J, with 13 bases between. DNA of the CDR3: TGTGCCAGCAGCCAAGAAATGACGACCGGGAGCAATCAGCCCCAGCATTTT. The encoded protein is CASSQEMTTGSNQPQHF.

The chain carries TRBV28 and TRBJ2-3; the match to TRBD1 covers 7 bases. The CDR3 loop spans 16 amino acids. In germline, CDR1 is MDHEN, CDR2 SYDVKM. V lost 2 bases and J lost 3; bases outside the gene matches: 8. CDR3 sequence: CASSLPGTVATDTQYF. CDR3 nucleotide sequence: TGTGCCAGCAGTTTACCCGGGACAGTCGCAACAGATACGCAGTATTTT.

The chain carries TRBV6-5 and TRBJ1-4; D unclear. The germline V and J ends were trimmed by 3 bases and 8 bases, with 16 bases remaining between them. Germline CDR1 MNHEY, CDR2 SVGAGI. This CDR3 comprises 15 residues. CDR3 bases: TGTGCCAGCAGTTATCGGGGAAGTTCGGGGGAAAAACTGTTTTTT. Translating it yields CASSYRGSSGEKLFF.

This chain joins TRBV10-3 and TRBJ1-4, with TRBD1 as a possible D gene (6 bases). The ends were cut back, 0 bases at V and 8 bases at J, with 13 bases in the middle. The CDR3 length is 15 residues. Germline CDR1 and CDR2: ENHRY and SYGVKD. The CDR3 sequence is CAISESRGAQEKLFF. As DNA, the CDR3 is TGTGCCATCAGTGAGTCTAGGGGGGCCCAGGAAAAACTGTTTTTT.

V is TRBV21-1 and J is TRBJ1-1; TRBD1, the D gene given by the table, was not confirmed from the DNA. TRBV21-1 is a pseudogene locus. The CDR3 runs 16 residues. The CDR3 nucleotides are TGTGCCAGCAGTTCTCTAAACAGCGAGACAGTCTACGGAGCTTTCTTT. It encodes CASSSLNSETVYGAFF.

This rearrangement joins TRBV7-9 to TRBJ1-2; 7 nucleotides line up with TRBD1. The length of the CDR3 is 16 residues. With V trimmed by 5 bases and J by 3 bases, 12 bases remained unmatched. Per the germline V gene, CDR1 is SEHNR and CDR2 is FQNEAQ (reference sequence). The CDR3 spells CASSTLDRVKDYGYTF. The CDR3 DNA sequence: TGTGCCAGCAGCACCCTTGACAGGGTTAAGGACTATGGCTACACCTTC.

This chain connects TRBV7-9 to TRBJ2-3; no clear D gene. The V end was cut by 6 bases, the J end by 4 bases, with 20 bases between. Per germline, CDR1 SEHNR and CDR2 FQNEAQ (reference sequence). CDR3 size: 16 residues. CDR3 protein: CASSQSEGPPSDTQYF. Here the CDR3 DNA reads TGTGCCAGCAGTCAGAGTGAAGGACCACCTTCAGATACGCAGTATTTT.

This clone showed up just a few times. This rearrangement joins TRBV9 to TRBJ1-1, with D unclear. The CDR3 is made up of 16 amino acids. Deletions cut 0 bases from V and 4 bases from J, with 16 bases between. Germline V gives CDR1 SGDLS, CDR2 YYNGEE. The CDR3 region is CASSVALNPWGTEAFF. The CDR3 DNA follows: TGTGCCAGCAGCGTAGCCCTCAACCCTTGGGGCACTGAAGCTTTCTTT. Variable domain in full (rest from reference TRBV9 and TRBJ1-1): DSGVTQTPKHLITATGQRVTLRCSPRSGDLSVYWYQQSLDQGLQFLIQYYNGEERAKGNILERFSAQQFPDLHSELNLSSLELGDSALYFCASSVALNPWGTEAFFGQGTRLTVV.

The V call is TRBV15, the J call TRBJ2-1, with D tentatively TRBD1 or TRBD2 (6 bases each). This CDR3 has 15 amino acids. V gave up 1 base and J gave up 8 bases, with 15 bases separating them. Germline CDR1 reads LNHNV; CDR2 reads YYDKDF (reference sequence). For the CDR3, the DNA is TGTGCCACCAGCAGAGGGGGGGCAGCTGGCGATGAGCAGTTCTTC. Translating gives CATSRGGAAGDEQFF.

The chain recombines TRBV7-3 with TRBJ2-2, with D hard to call. CDR3 length: 13 residues. CDR1 and CDR2 from the germline V gene are SGHTA and FQGTGA. V was trimmed by 2 bases and J by 3 bases, leaving 4 bases between them. In DNA form, the CDR3 reads TGTGCCAGCAGCTTAGGGTACACCGGGGAGCTGTTTTTT. Its translation is CASSLGYTGELFF.

J is TRBJ2-2 and V is TRBV14; D is undetermined. CDR3 length: 15 residues. Trimming stripped 3 bases from V and 0 bases from J, with 8 bases between. In germline, CDR1 is SGHDN, CDR2 FVKESK. The CDR3, as DNA: TGTGCCAGCAGCCAGCACTACTCGAACACCGGGGAGCTGTTTTTT. This translates into CASSQHYSNTGELFF.

The chain joins TRBV13 to TRBJ2-7, with 9 bases identical to TRBD2. V lost 8 bases, J lost 2 bases, and 10 bases stayed unmatched. CDR1 and CDR2 (germline): PRHDT, FYEKMQ (reference sequence). This CDR3 comprises 15 residues. CDR3 amino acids: CASLRGGGGAYEQYF. CDR3 in DNA: TGTGCCAGCCTAAGGGGTGGCGGGGGGGCCTACGAGCAGTACTTC.

The chain links TRBV7-9 to TRBJ1-2; 7 bases agree with TRBD1. There are 14 residues in the CDR3. From germline, CDR1 is SEHNR and CDR2 FQNEAQ (reference sequence). V was pared by 3 bases and J by 7 bases, with 8 bases of the junction left unmatched. The CDR3 sequence: CASSFGQARGGYTF. The CDR3 region has the DNA TGTGCCAGCAGCTTCGGACAGGCGAGGGGTGGCTACACCTTC.

This chain connects TRBV7-9 to TRBJ2-2, with TRBD2 identical over 11 bases. Germline V lookup: CDR1 SEHNR, CDR2 FQNEAQ (reference sequence). V trimming: 1 base; J trimming: 2 bases; junction bases outside the gene matches: 6. The CDR3 runs to 18 residues. The CDR3 DNA follows: TGTGCCAGCAGCTTAGGGGCACTAGCGGGGGTCAACACCGGGGAGCTGTTTTTT. Its translation is CASSLGALAGVNTGELFF.

This clone was seen just once. CDR3 coding DNA: TGTGCCAGCTCACCGACAGGGAAGGAGACCCAGTACTTC. It codes for CASSPTGKETQYF. V usage is TRBV18 and J usage is TRBJ2-5; 7 bases are a match to TRBD1. Germline CDR1 and CDR2: KGHSH and LQKENI. J lost 5 bases, V lost 3 bases, and 3 bases had no gene match. The CDR3 loop spans 13 amino acids.

The chain uses TRBV6-6 and TRBJ1-4, with 7 positions matching TRBD1. The junction had 6 bases not matched to a gene; V was cut back by 7 bases and J by 4 bases. This CDR3 region has 14 residues. The germline gives CDR1 MNHNY, CDR2 SVGAGI (reference sequence). The CDR3 spells CASKPQGGNEKLFF. CDR3 in DNA: TGTGCCAGCAAACCCCAGGGGGGTAATGAAAAACTGTTTTTT.

The chain links TRBV9 to TRBJ1-2, with 8 bases identical to TRBD1. Germline assignment: CDR1 SGDLS and CDR2 YYNGEE. V lost 4 bases to trimming and J lost 4 bases; unmatched junction nucleotides: 6. The CDR3 loop spans 14 amino acids. The DNA for the CDR3 is TGTGCCAGCAGCTCCGGACAGGGTTCCTATGGCTACACCTTC. Amino acid sequence: CASSSGQGSYGYTF.

J is TRBJ2-2 and V is TRBV5-5; the D is unclear. V dropped 1 base and J dropped 0 bases, with 10 bases sitting between them. Looked up from germline, CDR1 is SGHKS and CDR2 is YYEKEE (reference sequence). The CDR3 is 16 residues long. CDR3 DNA sequence: TGTGCCAGCAGCTTGACTACAGATCCGAACACCGGGGAGCTGTTTTTT. Encoded protein: CASSLTTDPNTGELFF.

This rearrangement joins TRBV7-6 to TRBJ2-5, with 9 bases fitting TRBD1. The CDR3 has 16 amino acids. Per germline, CDR1 SGHVS and CDR2 FNYEAQ. V lost 0 bases, J lost 5 bases, and 7 bases stayed unmatched. CDR3 sequence reads: CASSLAGQGLGETQYF. The DNA of the CDR3 is TGTGCCAGCAGCTTAGCGGGACAGGGCCTGGGGGAGACCCAGTACTTC.